The next 21 T cell receptor beta chains were all read from a single sample in a study of blood T cell repertoires in COVID-19. Using immunoSEQ multiplex PCR, the repertoire was profiled, and TCRdb retains in-frame clones only, with some absent. This sample has fewer than 350,000 clones, with 80% to 85% found just once. The sequenced material came from peripheral blood. The receptors were sampled from an older woman with active or convalescent COVID-19.

Written as DNA, the CDR3 is TGTGCCTGGAGTTCCAGGGGGATTGGAAGGTTTGGCTACACCTTC. Translated: CAWSSRGIGRFGYTF. The gene calls are TRBV30 and TRBJ1-2, with 7 nucleotides matching TRBD1. Looked up from germline, CDR1 is GTSNPN and CDR2 is SVGIG (reference sequence). CDR3 length: 15 amino acids. Trimming cost V 2 bases and J 7 bases; bases outside gene matches: 13.

This chain uses TRBV4-3 with TRBJ2-3; D gene unclear. There are 15 residues in the CDR3. Germline V CDR1 and CDR2: LGHNA, YSLEER. Trimming pared 0 bases from V and 3 bases from J, leaving 10 bases between. CDR3 in amino acids: CASSQESRMTDTQYF. CDR3 nucleotide sequence: TGCGCCAGCAGCCAAGAGTCCAGAATGACAGATACGCAGTATTTT.

The V gene is TRBV7-3, the J gene TRBJ2-5, with no clear D. This CDR3 region has 13 residues. The ends were cut back, 5 bases at V and 7 bases at J, with 14 bases in the middle. Germline V lookup: CDR1 SGHTA, CDR2 FQGTGA. In DNA form, the CDR3 reads TGTGCCAGCAGCCCCGGAGAGCTTGGGACCCAGTACTTC. This gives the protein CASSPGELGTQYF.

Concerning this clone itself: At one of its ends the junction is not consistent with the germline gene, which may arise from a read error. The rearrangement uses TRBV18 and TRBJ2-7; 8 positions agree with TRBD2. The CDR3 consists of 14 residues. CDR1 is KGHSH and CDR2 is LQKENI in the germline V gene. The CDR3 reads CASSPRGGINEQYF. The CDR3 nucleotides are TGTGCCAGCTCCCCACGGGGGGGCATCAACGAGCAGTACTTC.

This clone was recorded only once. The J gene is TRBJ1-6, the V gene TRBV15; D unclear. V was shortened by 1 base and J by 10 bases, with 20 bases between the two germline ends. The CDR3 has 17 residues. CDR1 and CDR2 (germline): LNHNV, YYDKDF (reference sequence). The CDR3 region has the DNA TGTGCCACCAGCAGAGTCAGCCCCCGGGCGGCGGGCTCACCCCTCCACTTT. It specifies CATSRVSPRAAGSPLHF.

For the CDR3, the DNA is TGTGCCAGCAGTTACCCGCGGACAGGGGGAGAGACCCAGTACTTC. Protein sequence: CASSYPRTGGETQYF. The chain employs TRBV6-2 or TRBV6-3 and TRBJ2-5, with 10 bases that match TRBD1. V shed 2 bases, J shed 4 bases, and the junction held 4 bases outside the gene matches. Per germline, CDR1 MNHEY and CDR2 SVGEGT. The CDR3 is 15 amino acids.

In this sample, this clone turned up once. The gene calls are TRBV10-3 and TRBJ1-5; D not certain. V dropped 5 bases and J dropped 2 bases, with 10 bases sitting between them. The germline V gene has CDR1 ENHRY and CDR2 SYGVKD. The CDR3 spans 14 residues. This chain's CDR3 is CAISRTLGNQPQHF. Written as DNA, the CDR3 is TGTGCCATCAGTCGGACTTTGGGCAATCAGCCCCAGCATTTT.

The rearrangement links TRBV10-1 to TRBJ2-2; 9 nucleotides line up with TRBD2. Germline lookup yields CDR1 WNHNN and CDR2 SYGVQD (reference sequence). The CDR3 consists of 17 residues. Unmatched junction bases numbered 9, after V lost 2 bases and J lost 5 bases. The CDR3 DNA follows: TGCGCCAGCAGTGAGGGTAGCGGGGGAATCGGAACCGGGGAGCTGTTTTTT. Translated, it gives CASSEGSGGIGTGELFF.

The chain combines TRBV7-3 with TRBJ2-2; D is uncertain. V was pared by 5 bases and J by 4 bases, with 11 bases between. CDR3 size: 14 residues. Germline V gene data show CDR1 as SGHTA and CDR2 as FQGTGA. CDR3 sequence (DNA): TGTGCCAGCAGCGCCGGTAGTCGCACCGGGGAGCTGTTTTTT. Translated: CASSAGSRTGELFF. The variable domain in full, completed from reference TRBV7-3 and TRBJ2-2, reads GAGVSQTPSNKVTEKGKYVELRCDPISGHTALYWYRQSLGQGPEFLIYFQGTGAADDSGLPNDRFFAVRPEGSVSTLKIQRTERGDSAVYLCASSAGSRTGELFFGEGSRLTVL.

The V and J genes are TRBV4-1 and TRBJ2-5; no clear D. This CDR3 region has 13 residues. In germline, CDR1 is MGHRA, CDR2 YSYEKL. V gave up 4 bases and J gave up 1 base, with 7 bases separating them. The CDR3 loop reads CASSLAVQETQYF. CDR3 coding DNA: TGCGCCAGCAGCCTGGCAGTCCAAGAGACCCAGTACTTC.

The chain links TRBV6-5 to TRBJ1-2, with D possibly being TRBD1 (6 bases). Germline-derived CDR1 and CDR2 are MNHEY and SVGAGI. Trimming took off 4 bases at V and 6 bases at J, with 15 bases between the two ends. This CDR3 is 14 amino acids long. The CDR3 region is CASSSMDRSDGYTF. The CDR3 bases are TGTGCCAGCAGTTCCATGGACAGATCCGATGGCTACACCTTC.

This clone was seen a single time. Here the CDR3 reads CASSFAGELFF. The DNA of the CDR3 is TGTGCCAGCAGTTTCGCCGGGGAGCTGTTTTTT. The gene calls are TRBV12-3 or TRBV12-4 and TRBJ2-2; no reliable D call. V was shortened by 3 bases and J by 6 bases, with 2 bases between the two germline ends. The CDR3 is 11 amino acids.

J is TRBJ2-1 and V is TRBV25-1, with D perhaps matching TRBD2 (5 bases). In germline, CDR1 is MGHDK, CDR2 SYGVNS. V gave up 4 bases and J gave up 7 bases, with 11 bases separating them. CDR3 length equals 13 residues. The CDR3 DNA reads as TGTGCCAGCAGTGCCTTTTCGGGGAATGAGCAGTTCTTC. Its translation: CASSAFSGNEQFF.

Only a few counts were recorded for this clone. The chain employs TRBV29-1 and TRBJ1-1; no clear D. V was pared by 6 bases and J by 11 bases, with 22 bases between. Germline-derived CDR1 and CDR2 are SQVTM and ANQGSEA. The CDR3 is 13 amino acids. This CDR3 reads CSVLQDSQDVAFF. DNA for the CDR3: TGCAGCGTCCTTCAGGACTCCCAAGACGTCGCTTTCTTT.

V and J are TRBV3-1 (or the pseudogene TRBV3-2) and TRBJ2-7, with 15 bases fitting TRBD2. The trim removed 4 bases at V and 3 bases at J, leaving 10 bases unmatched. Germline lookup yields CDR1 LGHDT and CDR2 YNNKEL (reference sequence). CDR3 length: 18 residues. CDR3 loop: CASSPGDPGLAGGYEQYF. CDR3 in DNA: TGTGCCAGCAGCCCGGGGGACCCGGGACTAGCGGGGGGCTACGAGCAGTACTTC.

This chain joins TRBV4-2 and TRBJ1-5; D not certain. CDR3 length: 16 residues. The germline V and J ends were trimmed by 0 bases and 1 base, with 10 bases remaining between them. Germline loops: CDR1 LGHNA, CDR2 YNFKEQ. The CDR3 is CASSQEEGGSNQPQHF. For the CDR3, the DNA is TGTGCCAGCAGCCAAGAGGAGGGAGGGAGCAATCAGCCCCAGCATTTT.

The V and J genes are TRBV6-5 and TRBJ2-1; 8 bases line up with TRBD2. CDR3 size: 15 residues. Germline assignment: CDR1 MNHEY and CDR2 SVGAGI. V was pared by 5 bases and J by 0 bases, with 3 bases of the junction left unmatched. CDR3 nucleotide sequence: TGTGCCAGCAGTACCGGGAGGGGCTCCTACAATGAGCAGTTCTTC. Protein product: CASSTGRGSYNEQFF.

The chain links TRBV4-3 to TRBJ1-3; no clear D. CDR3 length: 10 residues. Germline loops: CDR1 LGHNA, CDR2 YSLEER. Trimming removed 6 bases at V and 15 bases at J, with 12 bases between. CDR3 region: CASRLRFGYF. The CDR3 bases are TGCGCCAGCAGACTTCGATTCGGATATTTT.

This chain joins TRBV19 and TRBJ1-1; D remains unclear. The ends were cut back, 5 bases at V and 3 bases at J, with 7 bases in the middle. CDR3 size: 12 residues. From germline, CDR1 is LNHDA and CDR2 SQIVND (reference sequence). The CDR3 loop reads CASSPGDTEAFF. In nucleotides, the CDR3 is TGTGCCAGTAGTCCCGGGGACACTGAAGCTTTCTTT.

The chain links TRBV2 to TRBJ1-2; D gene unclear. The CDR3 length is 13 residues. Germline V gene lookup returns CDR1 SNHLY and CDR2 FYNNEI. V was trimmed by 4 bases and J by 0 bases, leaving 6 bases between them. The CDR3 loop is CASSAYTNYGYTF. DNA of the CDR3: TGTGCCAGCAGTGCGTATACTAACTATGGCTACACCTTC. The full variable domain, in which reference TRBV2 and TRBJ1-2 provide the parts outside the CDR3, is EPEVTQTPSHQVTQMGQEVILRCVPISNHLYFYWYRQILGQKVEFLVSFYNNEISEKSEIFDDQFSVERPDGSNFTLKIRSTKLEDSAMYFCASSAYTNYGYTFGSGTRLTVV.

This chain links TRBV5-4 with TRBJ2-3; D might be TRBD1 (6 bases). This CDR3 has 13 residues. Per the germline V gene, CDR1 is SGHNT and CDR2 is YYREEE (reference sequence). The V end was cut by 4 bases, the J end by 3 bases, with 9 bases between. The CDR3 DNA follows: TGTGCCAGCAGCCGGGACATTACAGATACGCAGTATTTT. Residues: CASSRDITDTQYF.